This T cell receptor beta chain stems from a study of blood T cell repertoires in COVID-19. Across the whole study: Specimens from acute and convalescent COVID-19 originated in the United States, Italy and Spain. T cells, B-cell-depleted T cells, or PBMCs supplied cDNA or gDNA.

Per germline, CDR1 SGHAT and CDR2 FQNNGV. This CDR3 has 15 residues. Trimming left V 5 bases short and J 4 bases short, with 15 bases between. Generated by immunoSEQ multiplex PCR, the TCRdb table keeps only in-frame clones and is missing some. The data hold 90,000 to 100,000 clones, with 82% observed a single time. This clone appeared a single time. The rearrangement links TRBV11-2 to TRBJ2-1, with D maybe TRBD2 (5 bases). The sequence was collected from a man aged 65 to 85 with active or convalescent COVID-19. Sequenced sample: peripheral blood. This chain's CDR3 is CASSRSAGGYNEQFF. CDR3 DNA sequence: TGTGCCAGCAGCCGCTCCGCGGGCGGATACAATGAGCAGTTCTTC.